This T cell receptor (beta chain) was sequenced during a study of PD-L1 blockade in urothelial cancer (dated by TCRdb to about 2017). Looking at the study overall: Therapy was started in the mid-2010s for all patients, and atezolizumab 1,200 mg was administered intravenously every 3 weeks. Around 29 patients had pretreatment blood TCR-seq, about 25 had at least one posttreatment blood collection, and about 25 had tumor TCR-seq. Blood samples yielded a median of around 140,000 T cells and tens of thousands of unique TCRs, with median clonality roughly 0.082. Blood samples were analyzed 3 weeks after the start of treatment (second dose) and 6 weeks after the start of treatment. Durable clinical benefit was achieved by nine patients and was not achieved by 20 patients. An ECOG performance status of 0 or 1 was recorded for the patients, and 0 to 3 prior chemotherapy regimens had been received by the patients. About 90% of the roughly 30 patients were males with bladder-origin urothelial cancer, and 18 of 29 reported a prior smoking history. Durable clinical benefit was defined as progression-free survival longer than 6 months, and TCR features were also tested against progression-free and overall survival. Somatic, immune and clinical correlates of response to PD-L1 blockade with atezolizumab in urothelial cancer were the focus of an exploratory multi-omic analysis. Pretreatment tumor samples, along with matched peripheral blood collected serially before and after atezolizumab treatment, underwent TCR sequencing. Whole exome sequencing and RNA sequencing of pretreatment tumors were performed alongside TCR sequencing in the same patients. What the work shows at the level of the full study, not this receptor alone: A pretreatment peripheral blood TCR clonality below the median was linked to improved progression-free and overall survival. Small sample size (n of about 30) and many exploratory analyses mean the results are intended to be hypothesis-generating. At 3 weeks after the start of treatment, tumor-associated TCR clones in peripheral blood had expanded more in patients with durable benefit (n of about 20, p = 0.022).

A total of roughly 31 patients with locally advanced or metastatic urothelial carcinoma, treated at Memorial Sloan Kettering on a trial protocol, made up the cohort. Peripheral blood mononuclear cells were collected pretreatment and during treatment, at between 1 and 8 total time points per patient. The Qiagen DNeasy Blood extraction kit was used to purify genomic DNA from total PBMCs and tumor samples. PBMCs were collected pretreatment and during treatment and were isolated and stored as previously described. A remark on this clone: Its antigen target is currently unknown. One base away there is no much larger clone; base qualities are not given.

Each PCR received spiked-in synthetic TCR analog templates so that absolute template abundance could be estimated from read counts. TCRbeta CDR3 regions were amplified from genomic DNA with bias-controlled V and J gene primers using the immunoSEQ assay. Rearranged TCRbeta segments were sequenced at approximately 20X coverage. The authors' pipeline ran thus. Clustering was used to correct sequencing errors, and CDR3s were annotated against IMGT so that V, D and J genes could be assigned. Downstream analyses used only productive TCRbeta rearrangements and left out out-of-frame or stop-codon sequences. Clonality was computed as one minus Shannon entropy normalized by the log of the number of unique productive sequences. Clones differing between time points or between blood and tumor were identified by Fisher's exact test with Benjamini-Hochberg correction at adjusted p below 0.01. TCRdb carries this immuneACCESS record with in-frame sequences only. Its versions omit some clonotypes, under half of them owing to an unresolved V gene in the studies checked, with the rest unexplained. That table supplies the V and J calls and clone size; D and trimming were determined from the DNA. The sample includes about 80,000 clones, with around 87% observed a single time. More than 5.5% of the sample is held by the ten biggest clonotypes.

Unmatched junction bases come to 9, with V trimmed by 0 bases and J by 5 bases. Reading the germline V gene gives CDR1 LGHNA and CDR2 YSLEER. The CDR3 numbers 17 residues from cysteine through phenylalanine. Kept here is only the CDR3 DNA, which spans 51 bases and is read in frame from base 1. The rearrangement joined TRBV4-3 to TRBJ1-4; 7 nucleotides in the junction match TRBD1. This receptor was taken from a woman in her 70s with urothelial cancer. The sample consisted of PBMCs, taken around atezolizumab (anti-PD-L1) treatment. The DNA reads TGCGCCAGCAGCCAAGATTATTGGACAGGTCTAAATGAAAAACTGTTTTTT. This translates into CASSQDYWTGLNEKLFF.